This T cell receptor beta chain was profiled in a study of blood T cells in healthy people across ages (dated by TCRdb to about 2015). A note on the overall study: Template switching captured roughly one uniquely barcoded TCR beta cDNA molecule per two T cells in model experiments. Four age groups were formed from the donors: young (average 16 years), middle-aged (around 41), aged (around 68) and long-lived (around 80). To track age-related changes in TCR beta repertoire diversity, the study relied on deep sequencing normalized with unique cDNA molecular identifiers. The study analyzed two additional independent replicas of 1 million unique cDNA reads from the same blood draw for two donors, one aged 18 to 29 and one aged 80 or older. Donors of different ages were randomly distributed across sequencing lanes to avoid experimental bias.

The approximately 39 donors, aged about 6 to 100 years, were systemically healthy Caucasian individuals from Russia. Each donor gave approximately 9.3 milliliters of peripheral blood, collected into EDTA-treated Vacutainer tubes. Ficoll-Paque density-gradient centrifugation was used to isolate PBMCs, with at least 7 million per sample. Trizol reagent was used to extract total RNA from the PBMCs, yielding at least 5 micrograms per sample. Naive CD45RAhigh/CD27high T cell percentages were measured by flow cytometry on a PBMC aliquot from every donor. Study-wide conclusions, independent of this receptor: Conclusive comparison of naive and antigen-experienced compartments was prevented by the profiling of bulk unsorted PBMCs. Compared with the aged group, more naive CD4+ T cells, fewer expanded clones and increased TCR diversity were shown by the long-lived group, suggesting age selection. There was a strong correlation between observed TCR beta diversity and the percentage of naive T cells measured by flow cytometry. Estimates of total diversity based on one million sequenced T cells were regarded as lower bounds and as underestimates. Because donor CMV infection status was unknown, age-related changes in expanded clonotypes were potentially confounded. Observed TCR beta diversity per million T cells fell roughly linearly with age, and a significant reduction was already apparent by age about 36.

The library was produced with 5' RACE. Sequenced on an Illumina HiSeq 2500. The second PCR ran for about 6 to 11 cycles and used a J-beta primer mix along with a sample-barcoded 5' primer. A unique molecular identifier was introduced onto each TCR beta cDNA molecule by a template-switch 5' adaptor carrying 12 random nucleotides. Each sample yielded at least 2.5 million CDR3-containing paired-end reads. The Mint cDNA synthesis kit, primed by a TRBC-specific oligonucleotide, was used to synthesize first-strand cDNA from all RNA. All cDNA was treated with uracil-DNA glycosylase and then went through a first 18-cycle PCR with the universal primers M1SS and BC2_uni_R. The study's own analysis went as follows. For normalization, 1 million high-quality reads, each with a distinct molecular identifier, were randomly selected from each sample. Instead of being binned into consensus sequences, reads with shared molecular identifiers were discarded. MiTCR, with a Q25 quality threshold and the strictest error-elimination algorithm, was used for CDR3 identification, clonotype clustering and error correction. A nonparametric unseen species model using Euler transformation provided a lower-bound estimate of total TCR beta diversity. The public reads were reprocessed in TCRdb via fastp at Q25 and MiXCR, keeping in-frame beta chains. For every CDR3 protein sequence, its rows merge into one entry that carries the most common genes and DNA. These V and J calls are TCRdb output, not the study's own analysis. The sample table lists roughly 800,000 distinct CDR3 sequences, 58% of them with a count of one. The ten largest clonotypes hold approximately 20% of the sample.

Concerning this clonotype itself: The specificity of this receptor is unknown. No base quality information exists; no much larger clone differs at one position.

The junction shows trimming of 5 bases on V and 4 bases on J, and the gene matches do not reach 5 bases of it. Measured from the cysteine to the phenylalanine, the CDR3 is 15 residues long. The CDR3 DNA has 45 bases and is translated from base 1. Reading the germline V gene gives CDR1 MDHEN and CDR2 SYDVKM. Input material: blood. The chain is made from TRBV28 and TRBJ2-1; 10 bases in the junction line up with TRBD2. This TCR came from a young man in good health. This receptor has the CDR3 CASSIAGGRYNEQFF. The bases are TGTGCCAGCAGTATAGCGGGAGGACGATACAATGAGCAGTTCTTC.